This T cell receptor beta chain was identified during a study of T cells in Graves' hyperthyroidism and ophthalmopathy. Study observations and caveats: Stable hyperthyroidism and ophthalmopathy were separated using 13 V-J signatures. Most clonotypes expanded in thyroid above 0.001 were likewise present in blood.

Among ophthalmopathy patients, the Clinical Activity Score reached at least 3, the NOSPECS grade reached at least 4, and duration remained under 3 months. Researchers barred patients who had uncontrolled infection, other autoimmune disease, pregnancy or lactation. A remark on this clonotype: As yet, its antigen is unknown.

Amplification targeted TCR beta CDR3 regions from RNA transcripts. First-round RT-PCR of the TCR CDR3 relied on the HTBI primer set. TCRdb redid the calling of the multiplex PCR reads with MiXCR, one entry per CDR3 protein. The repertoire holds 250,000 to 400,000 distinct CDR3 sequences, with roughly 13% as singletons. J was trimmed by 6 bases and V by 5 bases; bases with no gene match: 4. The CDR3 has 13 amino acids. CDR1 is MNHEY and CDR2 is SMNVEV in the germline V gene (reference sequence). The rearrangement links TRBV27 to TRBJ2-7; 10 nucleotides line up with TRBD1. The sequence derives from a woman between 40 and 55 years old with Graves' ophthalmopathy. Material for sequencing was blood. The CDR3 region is CASSPTGGGEQYF. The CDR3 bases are TGTGCCAGCAGTCCGACAGGGGGCGGCGAGCAGTACTTC.